Following are 24 T cell receptor beta chains from one sample sequenced in a study of cytomegalovirus exposure and HLA in healthy donors. This PCR relied on a set of 60 Vbeta primers and 13 Jbeta primers. Only in-frame clones appear in the TCRdb table, and some are missing; sequencing was by immunoSEQ multiplex PCR. The table includes around 180,000 clones, approximately 79% detected once. Sequenced input: PBMCs. Receptors originate from a woman between 35 and 50 years old in good health and CMV-seronegative.

The V and J genes are TRBV7-3 and TRBJ2-3; D is perhaps TRBD1 (5 bases). This CDR3 contains 15 residues. Between the trimmed V and J ends, which lost 8 bases and 3 bases, there was a span of 18 bases. CDR1 is SGHTA and CDR2 is FQGTGA in the germline V gene. The CDR3: CASRESGMRTDTQYF. CDR3 in DNA: TGTGCCAGCCGTGAATCAGGGATGAGGACAGATACGCAGTATTTT.

CDR3 amino acids: CASSPGTGGGKLFF. The CDR3 bases are TGTGCCAGCAGCCCTGGGACAGGGGGAGGAAAACTGTTTTTT. J is TRBJ1-4 and V is TRBV7-8; 11 positions agree with TRBD1. From germline, CDR1 is SGHVS and CDR2 FQNEAQ. CDR3 size: 14 residues. Losses at the gene ends were 5 bases for V and 10 bases for J; bases not matched to a gene: 6.

V usage is TRBV30 and J usage is TRBJ2-7; 10 bases are a match to TRBD2. V gave up 3 bases and J gave up 6 bases; unmatched junction bases: 8. Germline CDR1 is GTSNPN and CDR2 is SVGIG (reference sequence). The CDR3 length is 14 residues. The CDR3 region has the DNA TGTGCCTGGAGAGCGGGGGGGGGCCGAGGCGAGCAGTACTTC. This gives the protein CAWRAGGGRGEQYF.

The J gene is TRBJ2-7, the V gene TRBV4-2, with D possibly TRBD2 on 6 matching bases. CDR3 size: 15 residues. With 0 bases removed from V and 6 bases from J, the gap between germline ends came to 15 bases. The germline CDR1 and CDR2 sequences are LGHNA and YNFKEQ. CDR3 protein: CASSQDWLANSEQYF. The CDR3 DNA sequence: TGTGCCAGCAGCCAAGATTGGCTAGCGAATAGCGAGCAGTACTTC.

The rearrangement joins TRBV5-4 to TRBJ1-1; tentatively, D is TRBD1 (5 bases). Deletions cut 4 bases from V and 4 bases from J, with 11 bases between. Germline V CDR1 and CDR2: SGHNT, YYREEE (reference sequence). The CDR3 covers 13 residues. The CDR3 DNA reads as TGTGCCAGCAGCCTGGGGGAGACCACTGAAGCTTTCTTT. It yields the protein CASSLGETTEAFF.

V and J are TRBV28 and TRBJ2-7; TRBD1 is a possible D gene (6 bases). Trimming took off 6 bases at V and 0 bases at J, with 12 bases between the two ends. The CDR3 runs to 14 residues. CDR1 and CDR2 from the germline V gene are MDHEN and SYDVKM. DNA of the CDR3: TGTGCCAGCAGCCTGACAGGCAACTCCTACGAGCAGTACTTC. It yields the protein CASSLTGNSYEQYF.

This chain joins TRBV10-3 and TRBJ1-3; D is undetermined. In germline, CDR1 is ENHRY, CDR2 SYGVKD. The CDR3 contains 14 residues. V was trimmed by 3 bases and J by 8 bases, leaving 14 bases between them. CDR3 in DNA: TGTGCCATCAGTGACCCTCTGGGCATGGACACCATATATTTT. Protein product: CAISDPLGMDTIYF.

This clone was counted only a few times. V is TRBV19 and J is TRBJ2-5; D perhaps matches TRBD2 (5 bases). Trimming took off 1 base at V and 4 bases at J, with 10 bases between the two ends. CDR1 and CDR2 from the germline V gene are LNHDA and SQIVND (reference sequence). The length of the CDR3 is 14 residues. Here the CDR3 reads CASSIAGVAETQYF. The CDR3 DNA sequence: TGTGCCAGTAGTATAGCCGGGGTAGCAGAGACCCAGTACTTC. The variable domain in full, with the rest retrieved from reference TRBV19 and TRBJ2-5, is DGGITQSPKYLFRKEGQNVTLSCEQNLNHDAMYWYRQDPGQGLRLIYYSQIVNDFQKGDIAEGYSVSREKKESFPLTVTSAQKNPTAFYLCASSIAGVAETQYFGPGTRLLVL.

CDR3: CASANPDRVDEKLFF. The CDR3 DNA follows: TGTGCTAGTGCCAACCCCGACAGGGTAGACGAAAAACTGTTTTTT. J is TRBJ1-4 and V is TRBV12-5, with 7 bases that match TRBD1. V gave up 7 bases and J gave up 8 bases; unmatched junction bases: 13. CDR1 is LGHNT and CDR2 is FRNRAP in the germline V gene. The CDR3 is made up of 15 amino acids.

V is TRBV2 and J is TRBJ2-1; 10 bases are shared with TRBD2. V lost 0 bases to trimming and J lost 6 bases; unmatched junction nucleotides: 8. The germline gives CDR1 SNHLY, CDR2 FYNNEI. This CDR3 has 17 residues. In nucleotides, the CDR3 is TGTGCCAGCAGTGAAGCGGCTAGCGGGAGCGGTTTCAATGAGCAGTTCTTC. Its protein is CASSEAASGSGFNEQFF.

The chain combines TRBV5-1 with TRBJ2-1; D might be TRBD2 (5 bases). The ends were cut back, 4 bases at V and 4 bases at J, with 12 bases in the middle. Germline V lookup: CDR1 SGHRS, CDR2 YFSETQ. The CDR3 sequence is 14 residues long. The CDR3 here is CASSRGIEYNEQFF. The CDR3 DNA reads TGCGCCAGCAGCCGAGGGATTGAGTACAATGAGCAGTTCTTC.

This chain links TRBV13 with TRBJ2-3; D is ambiguous. The V gene lost 5 bases and the J gene lost 6 bases, with 9 bases spanning the gap. This CDR3 is 12 amino acids long. From germline, CDR1 is PRHDT and CDR2 FYEKMQ (reference sequence). CDR3 DNA: TGTGCCAGCAGCCCGCGGCGGGATACGCAGTATTTT. Amino acid sequence: CASSPRRDTQYF.

J is TRBJ2-4 and V is TRBV28; 7 bases are shared with TRBD2. Germline lookup yields CDR1 MDHEN and CDR2 SYDVKM. The V segment lost 10 bases and the J segment 6 bases; nucleotides outside the gene matches: 9. This CDR3 is built from 13 residues. The CDR3 DNA sequence: TGTGCCATCGAAGGGGAGGGGTTAAACATTCAGTACTTC. Amino acid sequence: CAIEGEGLNIQYF.

The chain is built from TRBV5-6 and TRBJ2-5; 9 positions agree with TRBD2. Trimming cost V 4 bases and J 5 bases; bases outside gene matches: 9. The CDR3 consists of 15 residues. Germline V lookup: CDR1 SGHDT, CDR2 YYEEEE. DNA for the CDR3: TGTGCCAGCAGCCAGTATACTAGCGGGTGGGAGACCCAGTACTTC. The encoded protein is CASSQYTSGWETQYF.

This clone is a singleton in its sample. The V gene is TRBV10-3, the J gene TRBJ2-7, with TRBD2 as a possible D gene (6 bases). V was pared by 8 bases and J by 1 base, with 15 bases between. Germline V gene lookup returns CDR1 ENHRY and CDR2 SYGVKD. The CDR3 runs to 14 residues. This CDR3 reads CAIWEGRDSYEQYF. In DNA, the CDR3 is TGTGCCATCTGGGAAGGGCGGGATTCCTACGAGCAGTACTTC.

V gene TRBV4-1 combines with J gene TRBJ2-1, with TRBD1 matching over 7 bases. Germline V gene data show CDR1 as MGHRA and CDR2 as YSYEKL. This CDR3 has 16 amino acids. V lost 0 bases and J lost 9; bases outside the gene matches: 11. The CDR3: CASSQDQRDRVFEQFF. The CDR3 region has the DNA TGCGCCAGCAGCCAAGATCAGAGAGACAGGGTATTTGAGCAGTTCTTC.

CDR3 protein: CASSLGEANQPQHF. In nucleotides, the CDR3 is TGTGCCAGCAGCCTGGGGGAGGCAAATCAGCCCCAGCATTTT. The rearrangement uses TRBV7-6 and TRBJ1-5, with D tentatively TRBD1 (5 bases). The CDR3 runs to 14 residues. Trimming removed 5 bases from V and 4 bases from J, with 12 bases in between. CDR1 SGHVS and CDR2 FNYEAQ come from the germline V gene.

This chain connects TRBV19 to TRBJ2-4; 11 bases line up with TRBD1. V gave up 5 bases and J gave up 8 bases; unmatched junction bases: 8. This CDR3 contains 15 residues. The germline V gene has CDR1 LNHDA and CDR2 SQIVND (reference sequence). The CDR3 DNA reads TGTGCCAGTAGTCTCGGACAGGGGGCAACGGACATTCAGTACTTC. This sequence encodes CASSLGQGATDIQYF.

The chain carries TRBV25-1 and TRBJ1-6; the D gene is possibly TRBD1 (6 bases). From germline, CDR1 is MGHDK and CDR2 SYGVNS. This CDR3 spans 15 amino acids. Trimming shortened V by 1 base and J by 8 bases, and 12 bases separated the two germline ends. The CDR3 nucleotides are TGTGCCAGCAGTGAATGGAAGGGGGATCATTCACCCCTCCACTTT. Translating gives CASSEWKGDHSPLHF.

The gene calls are TRBV6-1 and TRBJ2-7; 11 positions match TRBD2. The CDR3 spans 13 residues. The junction had 8 bases not matched to a gene; V was cut back by 10 bases and J by 6 bases. Germline values: CDR1 MNHNS, CDR2 SASEGT. In DNA, the CDR3 is TGTGCCATCAGACTAGCGGGGCTGGGCGAGCAGTACTTC. This gives the protein CAIRLAGLGEQYF.

The V and J genes are TRBV29-1 and TRBJ1-1; D remains ambiguous. The CDR3 totals 12 residues. The germline CDR1 and CDR2 sequences are SQVTM and ANQGSEA. V lost 3 bases and J lost 3, with 8 bases in between. This CDR3 reads CSVDQAYTEAFF. CDR3 in DNA: TGCAGCGTTGATCAGGCGTACACTGAAGCTTTCTTT.

CDR3 bases: TGCGCCAGCAGCTCAACATCCTCTGGAAACACCATATATTTT. Its protein is CASSSTSSGNTIYF. The chain uses TRBV5-1 and TRBJ1-3; D unclear. CDR1 SGHRS and CDR2 YFSETQ come from the germline V gene. The CDR3 extends over 14 amino acids. V lost 3 bases and J lost 0, with 7 bases in between. The variable domain in full, completed from reference TRBV5-1 and TRBJ1-3, reads KAGVTQTPRYLIKTRGQQVTLSCSPISGHRSVSWYQQTPGQGLQFLFEYFSETQRNKGNFPGRFSGRQFSNSRSEMNVSTLELGDSALYLCASSSTSSGNTIYFGEGSWLTVV.

DNA for the CDR3: TGTGCCAGCAGTTACATCGGGAGGGGCGGGGGGACCCAGTACTTC. It translates to CASSYIGRGGGTQYF. The genes are TRBV6-5 and TRBJ2-5, with 8 nucleotides matching TRBD2. V dropped 2 bases and J dropped 7; count of bases not matched to a gene: 9. Germline assignment: CDR1 MNHEY and CDR2 SVGAGI. This CDR3 region has 15 residues.

The genes are TRBV30 and TRBJ1-1; 7 bases agree with TRBD1. This CDR3 spans 14 amino acids. CDR1 is GTSNPN and CDR2 is SVGIG in the germline V gene (reference sequence). After removal of 2 bases from V and 1 base from J, the junction contained 4 bases not matched to a gene. For the CDR3, the DNA is TGTGCCTGGAGTAGTGGACAGGCGAACACTGAAGCTTTCTTT. It translates to CAWSSGQANTEAFF.